The source of this T cell receptor beta chain is a study of CD8 T cells in Susac syndrome. V was cut by 8 bases and J by 11 bases, with 27 bases left in between. Germline V gene lookup returns CDR1 SQVTM and CDR2 ANQGSEA. The CDR3 extends over 14 amino acids. Worth noting for this clonotype: Its antigen is not identified.

General study results and limits: As acknowledged by the study, its TCR sequencing and HLA analysis included a relatively small number of individuals.

RNA in amounts of about 0.5 to 1 ug was reverse transcribed with random hexamers. Multiplex immunoSEQ PCR targeted 54 Vbeta and 13 Jbeta TCR beta segments. TCRdb re-called the immunoSEQ multiplex PCR reads with MiXCR, one entry per CDR3 protein. The sample records 180,000 or so distinct CDR3 sequences, 85% to 95% being singletons. V gene TRBV29-1 combines with J gene TRBJ1-1, with D perhaps TRBD1 (6 bases). The clonotype comes from a human donor in good health. The specimen was CD4+ T cells from PBMCs. CDR3 sequence: CSTENQDSPGGAFF. The CDR3 nucleotides are TGCAGCACCGAAAACCAGGACAGTCCGGGAGGGGCTTTCTTT.